This T cell receptor (beta chain) was found in a study of T cells in Graves' hyperthyroidism and ophthalmopathy. Background on the study: Peripheral blood was drawn at first diagnosis, prior to all treatment.

This CDR3 region has 13 residues. Germline CDR1 reads LGHDT; CDR2 reads YNNKEL (reference sequence). The trim removed 3 bases at V and 6 bases at J, leaving 4 bases unmatched. Study-wide results and limits: Most clonotypes expanded in thyroid above 0.001 were likewise present in blood. Classification by a 13 V-J model distinguished ophthalmopathy from stable hyperthyroidism.

Amplified TCR beta CDR3 regions derived from RNA transcripts. First-round RT-PCR targeting the TCR CDR3 was performed with the HTBI primer set. TCRdb called the multiplex PCR reads again in MiXCR, with one record for every CDR3 protein. The sample holds under 250,000 distinct CDR3 sequences; more than 15% are singletons and the top ten take around 52%. Stable disease denoted Graves' hyperthyroidism without ophthalmopathy progression within 18 months. Concerning this clonotype: Its antigen remains unknown.

The genes are TRBV3-1 and TRBJ2-7, with 8 bases aligning to TRBD2. This clonotype was sampled from a man in his forties or fifties with Graves' hyperthyroidism. Sample: blood. CDR3 in DNA: TGTGCCAGCAGCCATGTAGCGGGAAGCGAGCAGTACTTC. This gives the protein CASSHVAGSEQYF.